These T cell receptor beta chains were read from a single sample in a study of cytomegalovirus exposure and HLA in healthy donors. Libraries were prepared by immunoSEQ multiplex PCR; TCRdb keeps only in-frame clonotypes and omits some of them. Its table lists just over 200,000 clones. The sequenced material came from PBMCs. These receptors were collected from a girl between 2 and 10 years old in good health and CMV-seropositive. CDR3s include the opening cysteine and the closing phenylalanine or tryptophan. The order of the fields is V gene, CDR3 length, D gene, J gene, CDR3 DNA, CDR3 protein. A D gene is named only where the DNA matches it firmly.

TRBV30	17	TRBD1	TRBJ2-6	TGTGCCTGGACCCCTAGGACAGGGGGCACTGGGGCCAACGTCCTGACTTTC	CAWTPRTGGTGANVLTF
TRBV27	13	TRBD1	TRBJ2-3	TGTGCCAGCAGGGACAGGGGCCCAGATACGCAGTATTTT	CASRDRGPDTQYF
TRBV11-3	15	.	TRBJ1-3	TGTGCCAGCAGCTTAGATGGCAGCTCTGGAAACACCATATATTTT	CASSLDGSSGNTIYF
TRBV7-2	22	TRBD2	TRBJ2-1	TGTGCCAGCAGCTTAGCCTTCCCGGGGTCGGGGGAGGGCCCGAGCTCCTACAATGAGCAGTTCTTC	CASSLAFPGSGEGPSSYNEQFF
TRBV27	14	TRBD1	TRBJ1-6	TGTGCCAGTTCCCGGGACAGGGATAATTCACCCCTCCACTTT	CASSRDRDNSPLHF
TRBV28	16	.	TRBJ2-2	TGTGCCACCACTAACCCCTCCTCCAGAAACACCGGGGAGCTGTTTTTT	CATTNPSSRNTGELFF
TRBV6-6	12	.	TRBJ1-1	TGTGCCAGCAGTTACGGAGGGACTGAAGCTTTCTTT	CASSYGGTEAFF
TRBV5-1	17	TRBD2	TRBJ2-7	TGCGCCAGCAGTAGTGGGCTAGCGGGAGCCTTGAACTACGAGCAGTACTTC	CASSSGLAGALNYEQYF
TRBV19	13	TRBD1	TRBJ1-1	TGTGCCAGTAAGGGACAGCAGAACACTGAAGCTTTCTTT	CASKGQQNTEAFF
TRBV5-1	14	.	TRBJ2-7	TGCGCCAGCAGCTTGGTGGCAGCGAACGACGAGCAGTACTTC	CASSLVAANDEQYF